This T cell receptor (beta chain) was captured in a study of blood T cell repertoires in COVID-19. Repertoires were generated with immunoSEQ multiplex PCR, while TCRdb's copy carries only in-frame clones and drops some. The sample has tens of thousands of clones; 80% to 90% are singletons. The germline V gene encodes CDR1 SGHVS and CDR2 FQNEAQ. Trimming removed 5 bases at V and 2 bases at J, with 10 bases between. The CDR3 has 15 amino acids. The chain recombines TRBV7-8 with TRBJ1-6; a possible D gene is TRBD1 (5 bases). The TCR comes from a man aged 50 to 60 with COVID-19, enrolled during active disease. The material sequenced was peripheral blood. CDR3 coding DNA: TGTGCCAGCAGCCCCGGCAGGGCCTATAATTCACCCCTCCACTTT. Residues: CASSPGRAYNSPLHF.